These T cell receptor beta chains were read from a single sample in a study of T-cell memory formation after mild COVID-19. In TCRdb, the 5' RACE reads were re-called with MiXCR into one record per CDR3 protein. The sample records 250,000 to 400,000 distinct CDR3 sequences, 14% being singletons. The sequenced sample consisted of PBMCs or a T cell subset sorted from them (not recorded which). The receptor source for this set is a man aged 18-30 years who had mild COVID-19 (a few samples of this study predate the infection). Cell type and time point are not known. Each CDR3 is given with its conserved first and last residue. A D gene is named only where the DNA matches it firmly. Rows give clone size only sometimes, using once, few, many, or a class for an expanded clone.

>TRBV12-3/TRBV12-4|.|TRBJ2-1|.
TGTGCCAGCAGTTTAGAGGGGGGGGCCAGGCATGAGCAGTTCTTC
CASSLEGGARHEQFF
>TRBV6-6|TRBD1|TRBJ1-5|.
TGTGCCAGCAGTGCCCGGGACAGGGATTATCAGACCCAGCATTTT
CASSARDRDYQTQHF
>TRBV20-1|.|TRBJ2-5|.
TGCAGTGGTGTTCAAGAGACCCAGTACTTC
CSGVQETQYF
>TRBV5-1|.|TRBJ1-6|many
TGCGCCAGCAGCTTGGCCTGGAGCTCCCTCTCACCCCTCCACTTT
CASSLAWSSLSPLHF
>TRBV5-1|.|TRBJ2-5|.
TGCGCCAGCAGCAGGGACGGAGAAGAGACCCAGTACTTC
CASSRDGEETQYF
>TRBV7-9|.|TRBJ1-2|many
TGTGCCAGCAGCTTAGGGTCAGGGGCGAGGGACTATGGCTACACCTTC
CASSLGSGARDYGYTF
>TRBV12-3/TRBV12-4|.|TRBJ2-1|.
TGTGCCAGCAGACTAAAAGGACGGAATTTGGGGCAGGAGCAGTTCTTC
CASRLKGRNLGQEQFF
>TRBV7-3|.|TRBJ2-1|.
TGTGCCAGCAGCCAAGACGGGCCTGAGCAGTTCTTC
CASSQDGPEQFF
>TRBV11-2|.|TRBJ2-2|.
TGTGCCAGCAGCCCACTAGGCCAGGCGAACACCGGGGAGCTGTTTTTT
CASSPLGQANTGELFF
>TRBV18|.|TRBJ2-1|.
TGTGCCAGCTCACCATTCGAAGGGGACAATGAGCAGTTCTTC
CASSPFEGDNEQFF